This record looks at one T cell receptor beta chain sequence and its context. The source of the sample is a study of blood T cell repertoires in COVID-19. Across the whole study: T cells, B-cell-depleted T cells, or PBMCs supplied cDNA or gDNA.

Trimming cost V 2 bases and J 1 base, with 8 bases left between them. This CDR3 comprises 13 residues. Germline V gives CDR1 GTSNPN, CDR2 SVGIG (reference sequence). Profiling relied on immunoSEQ multiplex PCR, and the TCRdb table lists in-frame clones only, not all of them. The sample yields around 300,000 clones, 85% seen once. Assignments of participants to cohorts depended upon their own reported clinical history. Recovered status in Cohort 3 required two negative PCRs, clearance, or symptom resolution. The specimen was PBMCs or T cells enriched from blood (not recorded which). This chain connects TRBV30 to TRBJ1-1; D is unresolved. The sequence came from a woman in her fifties or sixties who had recovered from COVID-19. The CDR3 nucleotides are TGTGCCTGGAGTACGGAGTCGAACACTGAAGCTTTCTTT. Its protein is CAWSTESNTEAFF.